The rows below give T cell receptor beta chains drawn from one sample of a study of blood T cell repertoires in COVID-19. The assay was immunoSEQ multiplex PCR, and TCRdb's table has in-frame clones only and misses some. The data hold about 400,000 clones, with nearly 90% observed a single time. The material sequenced was PBMCs or T cells enriched from blood (not recorded which). The receptors were sampled from a woman under 40 who had recovered from COVID-19. The CDR3 runs from the conserved cysteine through the conserved F or W. Each record gives: V gene, J gene, CDR3 protein.

V: TRBV4-2
J: TRBJ1-1
CDR3: CASSQVFWDRGDTEAFF

V: TRBV3-1/TRBV3-2
J: TRBJ2-5
CDR3: CASSQDGNGETQYF

V: TRBV6-1
J: TRBJ2-7
CDR3: CASSEMEAGGNEQYF

V: TRBV5-4
J: TRBJ2-1
CDR3: CASTPDSYNEQFF

V: TRBV7-8
J: TRBJ1-3
CDR3: CASSLSGASSGNTIYF

V: TRBV7-2
J: TRBJ2-2
CDR3: CASSLEFRAARWTGELFF

V: TRBV27
J: TRBJ1-5
CDR3: CASSPTIVGRNQPQHF

V: TRBV12-5
J: TRBJ1-2
CDR3: CASGLSAGTGVILGYGYTF

V: TRBV2
J: TRBJ1-1
CDR3: CASSEEVNTEAFF

V: TRBV19
J: TRBJ1-1
CDR3: CASSIDTEKAFF

V: TRBV12-3/TRBV12-4
J: TRBJ2-1
CDR3: CASSPYPGNEQFF

V: TRBV5-6
J: TRBJ2-5
CDR3: CASSETGGEPQETQYF

V: TRBV27
J: TRBJ1-5
CDR3: CASTTFVQGINQPQHF

V: TRBV4-1
J: TRBJ1-1
CDR3: CATAGLGQNTEAFF

V: TRBV15
J: TRBJ1-2
CDR3: CATSRDRGSSAYGYTF

V: TRBV23-1
J: TRBJ1-1
CDR3: CASSHPEFTEAFF

V: TRBV29-1
J: TRBJ2-1
CDR3: CSASGTYNEQFF

V: TRBV29-1
J: TRBJ2-7
CDR3: CSVGWRSSYEQYF

V: TRBV30
J: TRBJ1-1
CDR3: CAWSPPDRSGAEAFF

V: TRBV10-1
J: TRBJ2-1
CDR3: CASRQKKHEQFF

V: TRBV24-1
J: TRBJ1-5
CDR3: CATSEAGGVGNQPQHF

V: TRBV19
J: TRBJ1-6
CDR3: CASGQDNSPLHF

V: TRBV5-4
J: TRBJ1-2
CDR3: CASSLDRGDGYTF

V: TRBV4-3
J: TRBJ2-1
CDR3: CASSQGYGGGAYEQFF

V: TRBV10-2
J: TRBJ2-1
CDR3: CASSESYSFSYNEQFF

V: TRBV7-3
J: TRBJ2-4
CDR3: CASSLKGGGGIQYF

V: TRBV9
J: TRBJ2-7
CDR3: CASSVVGSAEQYF

V: TRBV11-2
J: TRBJ2-7
CDR3: CASSLGDKYEQYF

V: TRBV6-5
J: TRBJ2-5
CDR3: CASSTPRGSWETQYF

V: TRBV2
J: TRBJ2-3
CDR3: CASSESGDFVYF

V: TRBV5-1
J: TRBJ1-1
CDR3: CASSFEVWGVTEAFF

V: TRBV28
J: TRBJ2-7
CDR3: CASSRGFYEQYF

V: TRBV18
J: TRBJ2-3
CDR3: CASSTGTGGFGTDTQYF

V: TRBV4-1
J: TRBJ1-1
CDR3: CASSPETVREAFF

V: TRBV27
J: TRBJ2-3
CDR3: CASTPGQGQDTQYF

V: TRBV12-3/TRBV12-4
J: TRBJ2-5
CDR3: CASRGGVRETQYF

V: TRBV19
J: TRBJ2-2
CDR3: CASSARTGARNTGELFF

V: TRBV9
J: TRBJ1-4
CDR3: CASSGGVGNNEKLFF

V: TRBV7-8
J: TRBJ2-3
CDR3: CASSSRLGLSTDTQYF

V: TRBV3-1/TRBV3-2
J: TRBJ2-7
CDR3: CASSHLQASYEQYF

V: TRBV7-6
J: TRBJ2-7
CDR3: CASSAGGWSEQYF

V: TRBV5-1
J: TRBJ2-5
CDR3: CASSSTGTAQETQYF

V: TRBV7-2
J: TRBJ2-7
CDR3: CASSLDWTGSYEQYF

V: TRBV9
J: TRBJ1-4
CDR3: CASSLGTGIATNEKLFF

V: TRBV19
J: TRBJ1-4
CDR3: CASSLGTGYEKLFF

V: TRBV5-1
J: TRBJ2-7
CDR3: CASSRQFRDYDYEQYF

V: TRBV28
J: TRBJ1-1
CDR3: CASTQGSLTEAFF

V: TRBV5-1
J: TRBJ1-1
CDR3: CASSPNVVRGGTEAFF

V: TRBV5-1
J: TRBJ2-7
CDR3: CASSFYGRGDEQYF

V: TRBV21-1
J: TRBJ1-5
CDR3: CASSKPQAYLHDNQPQHF

V: TRBV5-1
J: TRBJ2-2
CDR3: CASSHTTGEDTGELFF

V: TRBV10-2
J: TRBJ1-5
CDR3: CASSPDRDQPQHF